The T cell receptor (beta chain) under discussion was sequenced for a study of OX40 agonist ivuxolimab in advanced cancers. Study-level background: Clinicians treated patients with ivuxolimab, an agonistic anti-OX40 (CD134) antibody. Findings of the study overall: Clonal expansion was seen in CD4+ and CD8+ blood T cells by week 6 at 0.1 to 3.0 mg/kg. Clonal expansion in partial responders at 0.1-3.0 mg/kg ranked among the lowest.

Between the trimmed V and J ends, which lost 3 bases and 5 bases, there was a span of 16 bases. The CDR3 has 15 residues. In germline, CDR1 is SGHRS, CDR2 YFSETQ. This table comes from immunoSEQ multiplex PCR, and its TCRdb copy is limited to in-frame clones, with some not included. The table shows about 69,000 clones, with roughly 84% occurring only once. With regard to this clone: The antigen remains undetermined.

This TCR came from an adult with an advanced solid tumor such as melanoma, head and neck, liver or kidney cancer. The source was CD4+ or CD8+ T cells sorted from blood, collected in a trial of the OX40 agonist ivuxolimab. The chain is built from TRBV5-1 and TRBJ2-3; D possibly uses TRBD1 or TRBD2 (6 bases each). The CDR3 sequence is CASSSEGGPVDTQYF. The CDR3 DNA follows: TGCGCCAGCAGCTCTGAGGGGGGCCCGGTAGATACGCAGTATTTT.